The 29 T cell receptor beta chains below come from one sample, sequenced in a study of technical replicates of blood from four donors. Using immunoSEQ multiplex PCR, the repertoire was profiled, and TCRdb retains in-frame clones only, with some absent. The repertoire holds some 13,000 clones, approximately 95% seen once, with approximately 7.4% in the top ten. Input material: PBMCs. The source of these receptors is a human donor in good health.

This chain joins TRBV30 and TRBJ1-1, with 8 bases that match TRBD1. This CDR3 has 13 residues. Germline V gene data show CDR1 as GTSNPN and CDR2 as SVGIG (reference sequence). Trimming took 3 bases from V and 4 from J; bases not matched to a gene: 4. CDR3 nucleotides: TGTGCCTGGAGGGAAACAGGGGGCACTGAAGCTTTCTTT. Translated: CAWRETGGTEAFF.

This chain uses TRBV7-2 with TRBJ2-1; 12 bases fit TRBD2. This CDR3 has 15 amino acids. Trimming cost V 5 bases and J 8 bases; bases outside gene matches: 7. Germline values: CDR1 SGHTA, CDR2 FQGNSA. The CDR3 loop reads CASSLGLAGLDEQFF. The CDR3 coding sequence is TGTGCCAGCAGCCTAGGACTAGCGGGATTAGATGAGCAGTTCTTC.

This chain connects TRBV6-6 to TRBJ2-5, with D unclear. V was shortened by 8 bases and J by 5 bases, with 15 bases between the two germline ends. Germline V lookup: CDR1 MNHNY, CDR2 SVGAGI (reference sequence). There are 13 residues in the CDR3. CDR3: CASRVPISETQYF. DNA of the CDR3: TGTGCCAGCCGAGTACCAATTTCGGAGACCCAGTACTTC.

CDR3 DNA sequence: TGTGCCAGCAGTTACGATAGAAATCAGCCCCAGCATTTT. Residues: CASSYDRNQPQHF. The chain joins TRBV6-5 to TRBJ1-5; D unclear. The length of the CDR3 is 13 residues. The germline V gene encodes CDR1 MNHEY and CDR2 SVGAGI. V was trimmed by 2 bases and J by 4 bases, leaving 6 bases between them.

A single count supports this clone. This chain links TRBV5-1 with TRBJ2-3; a possible D gene is TRBD2 (6 bases). CDR1 and CDR2 from the germline V gene are SGHRS and YFSETQ. The CDR3 runs to 21 residues. Trimming pared 4 bases from V and 2 bases from J, leaving 32 bases between. The CDR3 sequence: CASSGPNGGNRRSPPTDTQYF. The CDR3 nucleotides are TGCGCCAGCAGCGGGCCAAACGGGGGAAACAGGCGGAGTCCTCCCACAGATACGCAGTATTTT.

The chain recombines TRBV7-9 with TRBJ2-7; TRBD2 agrees at 13 bases. Losses at the gene ends were 1 base for V and 5 bases for J; bases not matched to a gene: 2. CDR1 SEHNR and CDR2 FQNEAQ come from the germline V gene (reference sequence). CDR3 length equals 15 residues. CDR3 DNA: TGTGCCAGCAGCTTAGGCACTAGCGGGGGGGACGAGCAGTACTTC. Its protein is CASSLGTSGGDEQYF.

The chain has TRBV29-1 and TRBJ2-1; D possibly corresponds to TRBD2 (5 bases). Per the germline V gene, CDR1 is SQVTM and CDR2 is ANQGSEA. The CDR3 sequence is 13 residues long. Trimming pared 4 bases from V and 6 bases from J, leaving 13 bases between. The CDR3 spells CSVGLHGGNEQFF. In DNA form, the CDR3 reads TGCAGCGTTGGACTCCACGGAGGCAATGAGCAGTTCTTC.

The chain has TRBV2 and TRBJ2-7; 7 bases are a match to TRBD1. Germline trimming cut 8 bases from V and 2 bases from J; bases unmatched to any gene: 9. Germline assignment: CDR1 SNHLY and CDR2 FYNNEI. This CDR3 has 14 residues. CDR3 loop: CASARGGDTYEQYF. CDR3 DNA: TGTGCCAGCGCCAGAGGGGGCGATACCTACGAGCAGTACTTC.

The rearrangement uses TRBV15 and TRBJ1-2; 9 bases fit TRBD1. The CDR3 totals 17 residues. V shed 8 bases, J shed 10 bases, and the junction held 23 bases outside the gene matches. The germline CDR1 and CDR2 sequences are LNHNV and YYDKDF (reference sequence). The chain's CDR3 is CATSQQGALPLTMDYTF. CDR3 sequence (DNA): TGTGCCACCTCTCAACAGGGGGCGCTGCCATTAACTATGGACTACACCTTC.

The chain carries TRBV21-1 and TRBJ2-1; whether TRBD2, the table's D call, matches the DNA was not checked. TRBV21-1 is recorded as a pseudogene. This CDR3 region has 18 residues. Here the CDR3 DNA reads TGTGCCAGCAGCGCGCGGGAGTCTAGCGGGAGTACAGCCAATGAGCAGTTCTTC. This sequence encodes CASSARESSGSTANEQFF.

The chain joins TRBV4-1 to TRBJ2-3; perhaps TRBD1 as D (5 bases). The CDR3 has 14 amino acids. Germline CDR1 reads MGHRA; CDR2 reads YSYEKL. Trimming left V 0 bases short and J 1 base short, with 5 bases between. CDR3 in DNA: TGCGCCAGCAGCCAAGAAGGGGGCACAGATACGCAGTATTTT. Translation gives CASSQEGGTDTQYF.

The count of this clone is one. The V and J genes are TRBV29-1 and TRBJ1-2; D possibly corresponds to TRBD1 (6 bases). Germline V gene data show CDR1 as SQVTM and CDR2 as ANQGSEA. The germline V and J ends were trimmed by 8 bases and 4 bases, with 14 bases remaining between them. The CDR3 runs 12 residues. CDR3 sequence reads: CSTEQGLYGYTF. CDR3 DNA: TGCAGCACCGAACAGGGCCTCTATGGCTACACCTTC. Filled out from reference TRBV29-1 and TRBJ1-2, the complete variable domain reads SAVISQKPSRDICQRGTSLTIQCQVDSQVTMMFWYRQQPGQSLTLIATANQGSEATYESGFVIDKFPISRPNLTFSTLTVSNMSPEDSSIYLCSTEQGLYGYTFGSGTRLTVV.

The CDR3 sequence: CASSMGQYAYEQYF. The DNA of the CDR3 is TGTGCCAGCAGCATGGGACAGTATGCCTACGAGCAGTACTTC. This sequence joins TRBV5-8 and TRBJ2-7; TRBD1 aligns across 7 bases. Trimming cost V 4 bases and J 2 bases; bases outside gene matches: 6. Germline V lookup: CDR1 SGHTS, CDR2 YDEGEE. The CDR3 spans 14 residues.

The chain employs TRBV6-5 and TRBJ1-2, with a tentative D call TRBD1 (6 bases). Trimming took 2 bases from V and 7 from J, leaving 20 bases between them. The CDR3 runs 16 residues. Germline CDR1 MNHEY, CDR2 SVGAGI. The chain's CDR3 is CASSYGRDRLISGYTF. The CDR3 DNA sequence: TGTGCCAGCAGTTACGGAAGAGACAGGTTGATCTCTGGCTACACCTTC.

This chain joins TRBV11-3 and TRBJ2-2; no firm D call. Germline assignment: CDR1 SGHNT and CDR2 YENEEA. This CDR3 contains 16 residues. V shed 1 base and J shed 0 bases, with 9 bases lying between them. The CDR3 is CASSLAWATNTGELFF. The CDR3 DNA follows: TGTGCCAGCAGCTTAGCATGGGCCACGAACACCGGGGAGCTGTTTTTT. Combining the CDR3 with reference TRBV11-3 and TRBJ2-2 gives the whole variable domain EAGVVQSPRYKIIEKKQPVAFWCNPISGHNTLYWYLQNLGQGPELLIRYENEEAVDDSQLPKDRFSAERLKGVDSTLKIQPAELGDSAVYLCASSLAWATNTGELFFGEGSRLTVL.

The chain combines TRBV5-1 with TRBJ2-1; 8 bases map to TRBD2. The CDR3 loop spans 14 amino acids. The ends lost 5 bases at V and 3 bases at J; junction bases unmatched: 4. Germline loops: CDR1 SGHRS, CDR2 YFSETQ. CDR3 DNA sequence: TGCGCCAGCAGGACTAGCGTTAACTACAATGAGCAGTTCTTC. The encoded protein is CASRTSVNYNEQFF.

For the CDR3, the DNA is TGTGCCAGCAGCCCGTGGCTCGGAGCTAATGAAAAACTGTTTTTT. As protein: CASSPWLGANEKLFF. This sequence joins TRBV11-2 and TRBJ1-4; D remains unclear. This CDR3 has 15 amino acids. The V and J ends lost 5 bases and 3 bases respectively, with 13 bases between them. Per germline, CDR1 SGHAT and CDR2 FQNNGV. Together with reference TRBV11-2 and TRBJ1-4, the CDR3 gives the full variable domain: EAGVAQSPRYKIIEKRQSVAFWCNPISGHATLYWYQQILGQGPKLLIQFQNNGVVDDSQLPKDRFSAERLKGVDSTLKIQPAKLEDSAVYLCASSPWLGANEKLFFGSGTQLSVL.

This clone was observed a single time. The J gene is TRBJ2-7, the V gene TRBV7-9, with D perhaps TRBD1 (5 bases). CDR3 length: 14 residues. Per the germline V gene, CDR1 is SEHNR and CDR2 is FQNEAQ (reference sequence). Trimming took 1 base from V and 4 from J, leaving 11 bases between them. The CDR3 DNA sequence: TGTGCCAGCAGCTTAGTCGAGACAGCTTACGAGCAGTACTTC. It encodes CASSLVETAYEQYF.

J is TRBJ2-1 and V is TRBV6-1, with a weak D call TRBD2 (6 bases). Germline CDR1 MNHNS, CDR2 SASEGT. This CDR3 region has 15 residues. V was shortened by 8 bases and J by 4 bases, with 18 bases between the two germline ends. The CDR3 reads CASHSGMAGYNEQFF. CDR3 coding DNA: TGTGCCAGCCATTCTGGGATGGCGGGGTACAATGAGCAGTTCTTC.

The chain couples TRBV6-6 to TRBJ2-1; 9 bases match TRBD2. With 7 bases clipped from V and 5 bases from J, the junction kept 6 bases outside the gene matches. Per germline, CDR1 MNHNY and CDR2 SVGAGI (reference sequence). There are 14 residues in the CDR3. The CDR3 spells CASTKAGGDNEQFF. DNA of the CDR3: TGTGCCAGCACCAAAGCGGGAGGCGACAATGAGCAGTTCTTC.

The chain couples TRBV9 to TRBJ1-1; weak D call: TRBD1 (5 bases). Germline-derived CDR1 and CDR2 are SGDLS and YYNGEE. The CDR3 spans 12 residues. Trimming stripped 5 bases from V and 6 bases from J, with 11 bases between. The CDR3 DNA reads as TGTGCCAGCAGTGGGGGGTCCCCTGAAGCTTTCTTT. This translates into CASSGGSPEAFF.

This rearrangement joins TRBV2 to TRBJ1-1; the D is unclear. The CDR3 has 14 residues. From germline, CDR1 is SNHLY and CDR2 FYNNEI. The ends were cut back, 1 base at V and 8 bases at J, with 14 bases in the middle. In DNA form, the CDR3 reads TGTGCCAGCAGTGAAGATTTATCGAGGCGGGAAGCTTTCTTT. Amino acids: CASSEDLSRREAFF.

The chain employs TRBV5-1 and TRBJ1-3; D may be TRBD1 (5 bases). Germline CDR1 is SGHRS and CDR2 is YFSETQ. Trimming shortened V by 4 bases and J by 0 bases, and 11 bases separated the two germline ends. This CDR3 comprises 15 residues. In DNA, the CDR3 is TGCGCCAGCAGCCAGGGCAGGCCCTCTGGAAACACCATATATTTT. This sequence encodes CASSQGRPSGNTIYF.

V usage is TRBV7-9 and J usage is TRBJ2-5; 9 bases map to TRBD1. With 5 bases clipped from V and 4 bases from J, the junction kept 8 bases outside the gene matches. Looked up from germline, CDR1 is SEHNR and CDR2 is FQNEAQ (reference sequence). There are 15 residues in the CDR3. The CDR3 is CASSGPGTGRETQYF. The CDR3 DNA follows: TGTGCCAGCAGCGGGCCCGGGACAGGGCGAGAGACCCAGTACTTC. The variable domain in full, completed from reference TRBV7-9 and TRBJ2-5, reads DTGVSQNPRHKITKRGQNVTFRCDPISEHNRLYWYRQTLGQGPEFLTYFQNEAQLEKSRLLSDRFSAERPKGSFSTLEIQRTEQGDSAMYLCASSGPGTGRETQYFGPGTRLLVL.

The CDR3: CASRVYASGYNEQFF. Here the CDR3 DNA reads TGTGCCAGCAGGGTGTACGCCTCCGGGTACAATGAGCAGTTCTTC. The chain couples TRBV2 to TRBJ2-1; no clear D. Germline CDR1 and CDR2: SNHLY and FYNNEI. V was pared by 6 bases and J by 4 bases, with 16 bases between. The CDR3 extends over 15 amino acids.

The chain has TRBV7-8 and TRBJ1-2; no clear D. Trimming stripped 5 bases from V and 6 bases from J, with 19 bases between. The CDR3 is 15 residues long. From germline, CDR1 is SGHVS and CDR2 FQNEAQ. Here the CDR3 DNA reads TGTGCCAGCAGCCTATCAACAGAGGGTCGGAATGGCTACACCTTC. This translates into CASSLSTEGRNGYTF.

The chain uses TRBV6-4 and TRBJ2-7, with 14 nucleotides matching TRBD2. J was trimmed by 6 bases and V by 2 bases; bases with no gene match: 0. From germline, CDR1 is MRHNA and CDR2 SNTAGT. This CDR3 contains 14 residues. The CDR3 bases are TGTGCCAGCAGTGACGGGACTAGCGGGAGCGAGCAGTACTTC. This gives the protein CASSDGTSGSEQYF.

V is TRBV19 and J is TRBJ2-4, with TRBD2 matching over 15 bases. Germline-derived CDR1 and CDR2 are LNHDA and SQIVND (reference sequence). V trimming: 3 bases; J trimming: 7 bases; junction bases outside the gene matches: 7. CDR3 size: 17 residues. The CDR3 DNA reads as TGTGCCAGTAGTATCCGGACTAGCGGGAGGGCGGTGAACATTCAGTACTTC. Translation: CASSIRTSGRAVNIQYF.

The J gene is TRBJ1-2, the V gene TRBV20-1, with D uncertain. Germline-derived CDR1 and CDR2 are DFQATT and SNEGSKA (reference sequence). This CDR3 is 11 amino acids long. V was cut by 6 bases and J by 4 bases, with 9 bases left in between. DNA of the CDR3: TGCAGTGCCCCCCTCGGCTATGGCTACACCTTC. Translating it yields CSAPLGYGYTF.